This TCR beta chain was captured in a study of beta chain features in type 1 diabetes. Study-level results: Resolution of whether HLA type affects TCRB rearrangement was not achieved here.

In regard to this clone: The antigen remains undetermined.

Of the isolated RNA, all was reverse transcribed, and so the sequenced material was expressed TCRB transcripts. Produced via immunoSEQ multiplex PCR; TCRdb's table is partial and in-frame only. The repertoire has about 150,000 clones, approximately 8.1% of them found once; the top ten carry approximately 0.69%. The germline V gene has CDR1 MDHEN and CDR2 SYDVKM. The V gene end was trimmed by 6 bases and the J gene end by 4 bases; junction bases not matched to a gene: 6. The CDR3 spans 15 residues. This clonotype originated in a man in his late teens or twenties in good health. The sequenced sample consisted of central memory CD4+ T cells from blood. The chain recombines TRBV28 with TRBJ2-3, with 11 bases identical to TRBD2. CDR3 nucleotide sequence: TGTGCCAGCAGCCCCGCGGGACTAGCGGCAGATACGCAGTATTTT. This encodes CASSPAGLAADTQYF.